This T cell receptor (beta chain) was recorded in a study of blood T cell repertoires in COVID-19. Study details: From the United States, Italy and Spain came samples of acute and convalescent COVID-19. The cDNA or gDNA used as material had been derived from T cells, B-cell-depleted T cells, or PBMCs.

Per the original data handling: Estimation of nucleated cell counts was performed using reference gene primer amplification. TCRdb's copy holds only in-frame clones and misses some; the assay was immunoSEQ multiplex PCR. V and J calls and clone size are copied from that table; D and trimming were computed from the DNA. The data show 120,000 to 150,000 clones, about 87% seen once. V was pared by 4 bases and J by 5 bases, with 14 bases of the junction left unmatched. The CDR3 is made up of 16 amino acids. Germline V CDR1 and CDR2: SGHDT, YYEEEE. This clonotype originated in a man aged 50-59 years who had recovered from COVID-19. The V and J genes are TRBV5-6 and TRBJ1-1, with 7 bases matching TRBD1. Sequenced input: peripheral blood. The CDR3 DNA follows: TGTGCCAGCAGCCTATATGCCCCCGGGACAGATACTGAAGCTTTCTTT. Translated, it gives CASSLYAPGTDTEAFF.